This T cell receptor beta chain comes out of a study of shared clonotypes between healthy human individuals. The overall study: Participating donors consisted of two women and a few men aged 18 to 49.

Data came from immunoSEQ multiplex PCR; TCRdb stores just in-frame clones and leaves some out. The sample consists of over a million clones, around 98.5% of them appearing once. This clone was seen only once. Its antigen remains unidentified. Study outcomes and limitations: Relative to memory subsets, naive subsets generally showed larger estimated richness. When naive CD4 clonotypes were compared across a few donors, about 4.8% were shared.

Losses at the gene ends were 5 bases for V and 5 bases for J; bases not matched to a gene: 10. Germline V gives CDR1 MDHEN, CDR2 SYDVKM. The CDR3 is made up of 17 amino acids. The sequenced sample was naive CD4+ T cells sorted from blood. Documented subset: CD45RA+ positively selected. The sequence was obtained from a man aged 25-45 years in good health. The rearrangement uses TRBV28 and TRBJ2-5, with TRBD2 matching 14 bases. CDR3 nucleotide sequence: TGTGCCAGCAGTGGCGGAGGACTAGCGGGAGGATGGGAGACCCAGTACTTC. Amino acid sequence: CASSGGGLAGGWETQYF.